A selection of T cell receptor beta chains follows, all from one sample in a study of beta chain features in type 1 diabetes. Assay used: immunoSEQ multiplex PCR; TCRdb lists only in-frame clones, some missing. The sample consists of a few hundred thousand clones, over 9% of them appearing once. Sequencing used central memory CD4+ T cells from blood. These receptors were collected from a man aged 25 to 40 with type 1 diabetes. The CDR3 runs from the conserved cysteine through the conserved F or W. A D gene is named only where the DNA matches it firmly. Clone size is shown for a subset of rows, as once, few, many or a class of expanded clone.

TRBJ2-1,TRBD1,NA,TRBV11-2,CASTIPGDRAYNEQFF,TGTGCCAGCACCATCCCCGGGGACAGGGCCTACAATGAGCAGTTCTTC
TRBJ2-7,NA,NA,TRBV28,CASSPSGDSGYYEQYF,TGTGCCAGCAGTCCCTCGGGAGACTCCGGCTACTACGAGCAGTACTTC
TRBJ2-5,NA,NA,TRBV6-5,CASSWTAGNQETQYF,TGTGCCAGCAGCTGGACAGCCGGCAACCAAGAGACCCAGTACTTC
TRBJ1-1,NA,many,TRBV10-3,CASREENTEAFF,TGTGCCTCTAGGGAAGAGAACACTGAAGCTTTCTTT
TRBJ2-1,NA,NA,TRBV18,CASSPNGVYNEQFF,TGTGCCAGCTCCCCCAACGGGGTCTACAATGAGCAGTTCTTC
TRBJ1-2,TRBD1,NA,TRBV6-5,CASTDRARGYTF,TGTGCCAGCACCGACAGGGCTCGTGGCTACACCTTC
TRBJ2-5,NA,few,TRBV28,CASSPGRGTNQETQYF,TGTGCCAGCAGTCCGGGGCGGGGGACAAACCAAGAGACCCAGTACTTC
TRBJ1-1,NA,NA,TRBV7-2,CASSLAGMNTEAFF,TGTGCCAGCAGCTTAGCAGGGATGAACACTGAAGCTTTCTTT
TRBJ2-3,NA,NA,TRBV5-5,CASSLAITDTQYF,TGTGCCAGCAGCTTAGCAATTACGGATACGCAGTATTTT
TRBJ2-1,NA,NA,TRBV6-6,CASSPAGASSYNEQFF,TGTGCCAGCAGCCCGGCAGGGGCGAGTTCCTACAATGAGCAGTTCTTC
TRBJ2-1,TRBD2,many,TRBV5-1,CASSRAPGLEGNEQFF,TGCGCCAGCAGCCGAGCGCCGGGACTAGAGGGTAATGAGCAGTTCTTC
TRBJ2-5,NA,NA,TRBV5-1,CASSLGGPQVETQYF,TGCGCCAGCAGCTTGGGCGGGCCCCAAGTGGAGACCCAGTACTTC
TRBJ2-3,TRBD2,NA,TRBV7-6,CASSLGTSLTDTQYF,TGTGCCAGCAGCTTAGGGACTAGCCTCACAGATACGCAGTATTTT
TRBJ2-5,TRBD1,NA,TRBV28,CASRATGHYETQYF,TGTGCCAGCAGAGCGACAGGGCATTATGAGACCCAGTACTTC
TRBJ2-7,NA,NA,TRBV15,CATSRDRGREQYF,TGTGCCACCAGCAGAGATCGGGGACGCGAGCAGTACTTC
TRBJ2-1,NA,NA,TRBV2,CASPGANEQFF,TGTGCCAGCCCAGGGGCCAATGAGCAGTTCTTC
TRBJ1-2,TRBD1,NA,TRBV5-1,CASSPGQAYGYTF,TGCGCCAGCAGCCCCGGACAGGCCTATGGCTACACCTTC
TRBJ2-7,TRBD2,NA,TRBV7-8,CASSFQREVHEQYF,TGTGCCAGCAGCTTCCAGCGGGAGGTCCACGAGCAGTACTTC
TRBJ2-1,TRBD1,few,TRBV6-5,CASSSQGALYNEQFF,TGTGCCAGCAGCTCACAGGGGGCGCTTTACAATGAGCAGTTCTTC
TRBJ2-5,NA,few,TRBV9,CASSVGDLATQYF,TGTGCCAGCAGCGTAGGCGACCTGGCGACCCAGTACTTC
TRBJ2-7,TRBD2,few,TRBV7-2,CASSEKLAGVSYEQYF,TGTGCCAGCAGCGAAAAACTCGCGGGAGTCTCCTACGAGCAGTACTTC
TRBJ2-1,NA,few,TRBV6-1,CASSEATGTGNEQFF,TGTGCCAGCAGTGAAGCGACGGGAACCGGCAATGAGCAGTTCTTC
TRBJ1-2,NA,few,TRBV7-3,CASSSDGYGYTF,TGTGCCAGCAGCTCCGACGGTTATGGCTACACCTTC
TRBJ2-7,TRBD1,few,TRBV10-3,CAISEPARTGFDEQYF,TGTGCCATCAGTGAGCCTGCTAGGACAGGGTTCGACGAGCAGTACTTC
TRBJ2-4,NA,NA,TRBV5-1,CASSSSLGELAKNIQYF,TGCGCCAGCAGCTCCTCCCTTGGGGAGCTAGCCAAAAACATTCAGTACTTC
TRBJ1-5,NA,few,TRBV15,CATLGGESSNQPQHF,TGTGCCACCCTTGGTGGGGAGAGTAGCAATCAGCCCCAGCATTTT
TRBJ2-2,NA,NA,TRBV11-3,CASSLRGVMNTGELFF,TGTGCCAGCAGCCTCCGAGGGGTTATGAACACCGGGGAGCTGTTTTTT